A single sample gave rise to the 22 T cell receptor beta chains below, sequenced in a study of T cells in Graves' hyperthyroidism and ophthalmopathy. Amplified TCR beta CDR3 regions derived from RNA transcripts. The HTBI primer set was used in a first-round RT-PCR of the TCR CDR3. TCRdb fed the multiplex PCR reads into MiXCR, producing one record per CDR3 protein. The profile shows roughly 500,000 distinct CDR3 sequences, about 15% of them singletons. Material: blood. These receptors all come from a young woman with Graves' hyperthyroidism that later progressed to Graves' ophthalmopathy.

This clonotype was found many times. The chain uses TRBV6-2 or TRBV6-3 and TRBJ2-7, with TRBD2 identical over 9 bases. Germline V gene data show CDR1 as MNHEY and CDR2 as SVGEGT. Germline trimming cut 7 bases from V and 3 bases from J; bases unmatched to any gene: 7. CDR3 size: 14 residues. CDR3 nucleotides: TGTGCCAGCAAATACCAAGCGGGGGGCTACGAGCAGTACTTC. Amino acid sequence: CASKYQAGGYEQYF.

This clonotype was counted ten times or more. CDR3 DNA sequence: TGTGCCAGCAGCGTGGGACTAGCGACTTACAATGAGCAGTTCTTC. Amino acids: CASSVGLATYNEQFF. The V call is TRBV13, the J call TRBJ2-1; 10 bases are shared with TRBD2. The CDR3 totals 15 residues. The J segment lost 4 bases and the V segment lost 5 bases, leaving 5 bases of the junction unmatched. Germline V gene lookup returns CDR1 PRHDT and CDR2 FYEKMQ (reference sequence).

The chain joins TRBV18 to TRBJ2-1, with 7 bases matching TRBD2. Germline V gene data show CDR1 as KGHSH and CDR2 as LQKENI. Trimming removed 0 bases from V and 3 bases from J; junction bases left unmatched: 2. This CDR3 comprises 15 residues. Written as DNA, the CDR3 is TGTGCCAGCTCACCACCGAGCGGGAACTACAATGAGCAGTTCTTC. Protein product: CASSPPSGNYNEQFF.

This clonotype has only a few counts. V and J are TRBV18 and TRBJ2-7; unclear D gene. Looked up from germline, CDR1 is KGHSH and CDR2 is LQKENI. V was pared by 3 bases and J by 0 bases, with 15 bases between. The CDR3 length is 16 residues. DNA for the CDR3: TGTGCCAGCTCACCGGTAGAGTCGGCGAGCTCCTACGAGCAGTACTTC. Translated: CASSPVESASSYEQYF.

This clonotype was recorded at least ten times. The chain recombines TRBV12-3 or TRBV12-4 with TRBJ1-4; D not resolved. Trimming shortened V by 3 bases and J by 8 bases, and 16 bases separated the two germline ends. The CDR3 length is 15 residues. For the CDR3, the DNA is TGTGCCAGCAGTTTTTCCGGGTCCTCCGGCGAAAAACTGTTTTTT. It codes for CASSFSGSSGEKLFF.

This clonotype has ten or more counts. This sequence joins TRBV11-2 and TRBJ2-3; tentatively, D is TRBD2 (6 bases). Germline V gene lookup returns CDR1 SGHAT and CDR2 FQNNGV. This CDR3 spans 15 amino acids. With 5 bases removed from V and 4 bases from J, the gap between germline ends came to 16 bases. CDR3 loop: CASSLIVGGSDTQYF. The CDR3 DNA reads as TGTGCCAGCAGCCTAATAGTAGGAGGGTCAGATACGCAGTATTTT.

The V call is TRBV5-1, the J call TRBJ2-3, with D unresolved. Between the trimmed V and J ends, which lost 2 bases and 0 bases, there was a span of 10 bases. In germline, CDR1 is SGHRS, CDR2 YFSETQ. The CDR3 length is 15 residues. CDR3 amino acids: CASSFSALSTDTQYF. Here the CDR3 DNA reads TGCGCCAGCAGCTTTTCAGCCTTAAGCACAGATACGCAGTATTTT.

In this sample, this clonotype turned up a few times. V and J are TRBV9 and TRBJ2-7; D may be TRBD2 (7 bases). The CDR3 runs to 15 residues. The V gene lost 3 bases and the J gene lost 7 bases, with 20 bases spanning the gap. CDR1 is SGDLS, CDR2 YYNGEE, per germline. The CDR3: CASSATAGAFWEQYF. In DNA form, the CDR3 reads TGTGCCAGCAGCGCAACGGCGGGGGCCTTCTGGGAGCAGTACTTC.

In its sample, this clonotype was seen many times. The chain carries TRBV6-5 and TRBJ2-1, with no clear D. CDR1 MNHEY and CDR2 SVGAGI come from the germline V gene. CDR3 length equals 15 residues. V shed 2 bases and J shed 8 bases, with 16 bases lying between them. CDR3 sequence reads: CASSYLGPPPHEQFF. In nucleotides, the CDR3 is TGTGCCAGCAGTTACCTGGGCCCACCACCCCATGAGCAGTTCTTC.

CDR3 coding DNA: TGTGCCAGTTCTCCCCGCGGGGCCCGGGACGAGCAGTACTTC. This codes for CASSPRGARDEQYF. The chain is built from TRBV19 and TRBJ2-7, with D possibly TRBD2 on 6 matching bases. Germline CDR1 is LNHDA and CDR2 is SQIVND (reference sequence). This CDR3 contains 14 residues. V shed 8 bases and J shed 5 bases, with 19 bases lying between them.

This clonotype was recorded at least ten times. CDR3 sequence: CASTLGDTEAFF. CDR3 nucleotide sequence: TGCGCCAGCACGTTAGGGGACACTGAAGCTTTCTTT. The gene calls are TRBV5-1 and TRBJ1-1; D may be TRBD1 (5 bases). CDR3 length: 12 amino acids. Germline V gene sequence: CDR1 SGHRS, CDR2 YFSETQ. With 6 bases removed from V and 3 bases from J, the gap between germline ends came to 9 bases.

J is TRBJ1-1 and V is TRBV4-2, with D possibly being TRBD1 (5 bases). Per the germline V gene, CDR1 is LGHNA and CDR2 is YNFKEQ. The CDR3 has 18 amino acids. The V gene lost 0 bases and the J gene lost 7 bases, with 24 bases spanning the gap. CDR3 bases: TGTGCCAGCAGCCAAGATGCCGGGGCTAATGGGGGTCGGAATGAAGCTTTCTTT. Translated, it gives CASSQDAGANGGRNEAFF.

In its sample, this clonotype was seen a few times. A much larger clone differs by one base, so this may be a read error. This rearrangement joins TRBV7-2 to TRBJ1-6; maybe TRBD1 (5 bases). This CDR3 comprises 13 residues. Germline lookup yields CDR1 SGHTA and CDR2 FQGNSA. Trimming cost V 5 bases and J 16 bases, with 18 bases left between them. The DNA for the CDR3 is TGTGCCAGCAGCCCCGAGCGGGACGACAAGCTCCACTTT. Translated: CASSPERDDKLHF. The full variable domain, with the rest looked up from reference TRBV7-2 and TRBJ1-6, is GAGVSQSPSNKVTEKGKDVELRCDPISGHTALYWYRQSLGQGLEFLIYFQGNSAPDKSGLPSDRFSAERTGGSVSTLTIQRTQQEDSAVYLCASSPERDDKLHFGNGTRLTVT.

This clonotype was seen at least ten times. The chain recombines TRBV2 with TRBJ1-1, with D possibly TRBD1 on 6 matching bases. Germline CDR1 and CDR2: SNHLY and FYNNEI. Trimming stripped 9 bases from V and 7 bases from J, with 15 bases between. The length of the CDR3 is 12 residues. In nucleotides, the CDR3 is TGTGCCAGTAATACAGGGCAGCGTGAAGCTTTCTTT. It yields the protein CASNTGQREAFF.

This clonotype has at least ten counts. In DNA, the CDR3 is TGTGCCAGCAGTTGGAAACCAGGAGCGGTTACGAGCTCCTACGAGCAGTACTTC. This codes for CASSWKPGAVTSSYEQYF. The rearrangement links TRBV6-2 or TRBV6-3 to TRBJ2-7; D is possibly TRBD2 (5 bases). Trimming removed 4 bases from V and 0 bases from J, with 22 bases in between. The CDR3 is made up of 18 amino acids. CDR1 MNHEY and CDR2 SVGEGT come from the germline V gene.

The CDR3 loop is CASSDNLSEQFF. Written as DNA, the CDR3 is TGTGCCAGCAGTGACAACTTAAGTGAGCAGTTCTTC. The chain recombines TRBV6-1 with TRBJ2-1; D is ambiguous. Germline CDR1 MNHNS, CDR2 SASEGT. The CDR3 extends over 12 amino acids. V lost 3 bases to trimming and J lost 9 bases, with 9 bases between them.

J is TRBJ1-1 and V is TRBV5-4; no firm D call. The germline CDR1 and CDR2 sequences are SGHNT and YYREEE (reference sequence). Trimming took 4 bases from V and 2 from J, leaving 15 bases between them. The CDR3 loop spans 15 amino acids. CDR3 amino acids: CASSGYEVRNTEAFF. CDR3 nucleotides: TGTGCCAGCAGCGGGTATGAGGTGAGAAACACTGAAGCTTTCTTT.

This clonotype occurred many times. CDR3 sequence: CSVEDLTNEKLFF. In DNA, the CDR3 is TGCAGCGTTGAAGATCTGACTAATGAAAAACTGTTTTTT. The rearrangement links TRBV29-1 to TRBJ1-4; D remains ambiguous. The CDR3 is made up of 13 amino acids. The ends were cut back, 0 bases at V and 2 bases at J, with 4 bases in the middle. Germline V gene lookup returns CDR1 SQVTM and CDR2 ANQGSEA.

This clonotype was observed once. This is likely a read error, given that the CDR3 carries no conserved phenylalanine or tryptophan at its end. The V gene is TRBV4-3, the J gene TRBJ2-6, with D perhaps TRBD1 (5 bases). The CDR3 totals 15 residues. The germline V gene has CDR1 LGHNA and CDR2 YSLEER. V shed 2 bases and J shed 8 bases, with 13 bases lying between them. As DNA, the CDR3 is TGCGCCAGCAGCCAATTACTCCAGGGTTCCAACGTCCTGACTGTC. Protein product: CASSQLLQGSNVLTV.

The sample holds many counts of this clonotype. The chain employs TRBV28 and TRBJ2-7; unclear D gene. CDR3 length: 12 amino acids. Looked up from germline, CDR1 is MDHEN and CDR2 is SYDVKM. Trimming left V 8 bases short and J 6 bases short, with 14 bases between. CDR3 sequence: CASGVIAVEQYF. The CDR3 DNA sequence: TGTGCCAGCGGCGTAATAGCAGTCGAGCAGTACTTC. Based on the CDR3 plus reference TRBV28 and TRBJ2-7, the full variable domain is DVKVTQSSRYLVKRTGEKVFLECVQDMDHENMFWYRQDPGLGLRLIYFSYDVKMKEKGDIPEGYSVSREKKERFSLILESASTNQTSMYLCASGVIAVEQYFGPGTRLTVT.

This clonotype was recorded only once. One end of the junction is discordant with germline, which a read error may explain. The gene calls are TRBV11-3 and TRBJ2-1; 11 nucleotides match TRBD2. CDR1 is SGHNT and CDR2 is YENEEA in the germline V gene. This CDR3 is built from 16 residues. The DNA of the CDR3 is TGTGTCAGCAAAAGGCTAGCGGGAGGAATATACAATGAGCAGTTCTTC. As protein: CVSKRLAGGIYNEQFF. Drawing the rest from reference TRBV11-3 and TRBJ2-1, the complete variable domain is EAGVVQSPRYKIIEKKQPVAFWCNPISGHNTLYWYLQNLGQGPELLIRYENEEAVDDSQLPKDRFSAERLKGVDSTLKIQPAELGDSAVYLCVSKRLAGGIYNEQFFGPGTRLTVL.

This clonotype was seen ten or more times. The V call is TRBV18, the J call TRBJ2-5; D possibly corresponds to TRBD2 (5 bases). There are 15 residues in the CDR3. Germline assignment: CDR1 KGHSH and CDR2 LQKENI. V was clipped by 3 bases and J by 2 bases, with 13 bases between them. CDR3 sequence reads: CASSPLTEVQETQYF. CDR3 DNA: TGTGCCAGCTCACCCCTGACGGAGGTACAAGAGACCCAGTACTTC.